This TCR beta chain was recovered during a study of T cell responses to AZD1222 COVID-19 vaccine. Findings and caveats of the study: Variant regions that are unmutated are reportedly the target of nearly half of spike-specific TCRs. Clonal diversity was possibly underestimated, and white British individuals and females predominated among donors. The span of vaccine-associated CD4 TCRs extended across spike, with dominance at 160-218 and 743-854. The study identified only five to seven AZD1222 recipients as seropositive at baseline.

On this clone itself: Its antigen is as yet unknown.

Germline V lookup: CDR1 MGHRA, CDR2 YSYEKL. The ends lost 5 bases at V and 3 bases at J; junction bases unmatched: 8. The CDR3 consists of 16 residues. TCRdb's copy holds only in-frame clones and misses some; the assay was immunoSEQ multiplex PCR. In the table there are 60,000 to 90,000 clones, roughly 80% of which are singletons. The sequence was collected from an adult who received the MenACWY meningococcal vaccine as a control. This chain links TRBV4-1 with TRBJ2-3, with 10 bases aligning to TRBD2. Sample: peripheral blood, taken 28 days after the second dose of the MenACWY control vaccine. DNA of the CDR3: TGCGCCAGCAGCGCCCCGGGACTAGCGCTAACAGATACGCAGTATTTT. Its protein is CASSAPGLALTDTQYF.